This T cell receptor (beta chain) was recovered during a study of T cell responses to AZD1222 COVID-19 vaccine. Whole-study findings and limits: Seropositive AZD1222 recipients at baseline numbered only five or six. Two AZD1222 doses significantly raised spike-specific TCR breadth and depth over controls. CD4 TCRs linked to vaccination spanned spike, dominating at 160-218 and 743-854. Clonal diversity was possibly underestimated, and white British individuals and females predominated among donors.

The table came from immunoSEQ multiplex PCR; TCRdb's copy has only in-frame clones and leaves some out. The sample consists of 160,000 or so clones, approximately 90% of them appearing once. In regard to this clone: Its antigen is unknown.

Germline V gene lookup returns CDR1 SGHTA and CDR2 FQGNSA. CDR3 length: 14 amino acids. Trimming shortened V by 1 base and J by 6 bases, and 12 bases separated the two germline ends. The chain combines TRBV7-2 with TRBJ1-2, with a possible D match to TRBD1 (6 bases). This clonotype was sampled from an adult in good health. Specimen: peripheral blood, collected on day 0 of AZD1222 vaccination. CDR3 bases: TGTGCCAGCAGCTTAGTAGCAGGGGAAAATGGCTACACCTTC. Translated, it gives CASSLVAGENGYTF.